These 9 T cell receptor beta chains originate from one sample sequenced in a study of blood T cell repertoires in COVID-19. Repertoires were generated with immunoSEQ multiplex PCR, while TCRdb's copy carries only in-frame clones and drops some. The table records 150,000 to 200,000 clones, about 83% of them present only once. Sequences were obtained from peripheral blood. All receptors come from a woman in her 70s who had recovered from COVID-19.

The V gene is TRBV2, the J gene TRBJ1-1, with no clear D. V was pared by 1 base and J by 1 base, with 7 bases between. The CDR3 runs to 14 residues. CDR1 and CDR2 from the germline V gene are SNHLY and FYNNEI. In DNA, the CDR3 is TGTGCCAGCAGTGAAGTCTCAGGGAACACTGAAGCTTTCTTT. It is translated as CASSEVSGNTEAFF. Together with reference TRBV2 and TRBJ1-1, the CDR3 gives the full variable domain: EPEVTQTPSHQVTQMGQEVILRCVPISNHLYFYWYRQILGQKVEFLVSFYNNEISEKSEIFDDQFSVERPDGSNFTLKIRSTKLEDSAMYFCASSEVSGNTEAFFGQGTRLTVV.

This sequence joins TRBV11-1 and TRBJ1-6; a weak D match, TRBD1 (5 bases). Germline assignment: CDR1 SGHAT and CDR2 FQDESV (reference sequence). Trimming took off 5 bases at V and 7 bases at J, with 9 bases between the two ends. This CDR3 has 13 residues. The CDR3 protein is CASSRQSNSPLHF. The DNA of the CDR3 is TGTGCCAGCAGCCGACAGAGCAATTCACCCCTCCACTTT.

The CDR3 DNA follows: TGTGCCAGCAGCTTAATTGGAGACGGAGCAAACACCGGGGAGCTGTTTTTT. Protein product: CASSLIGDGANTGELFF. J is TRBJ2-2 and V is TRBV5-6; D uncertain. This CDR3 spans 17 amino acids. The V and J ends lost 2 bases and 2 bases respectively, with 16 bases between them. In germline, CDR1 is SGHDT, CDR2 YYEEEE.

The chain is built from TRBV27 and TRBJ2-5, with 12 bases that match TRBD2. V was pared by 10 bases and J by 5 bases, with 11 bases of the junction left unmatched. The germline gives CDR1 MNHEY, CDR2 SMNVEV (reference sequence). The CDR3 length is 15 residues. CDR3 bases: TGTGCCACCGGCCGGCTAGCGGGAGGGAAGGAGACCCAGTACTTC. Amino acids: CATGRLAGGKETQYF.

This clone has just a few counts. The CDR3 sequence: CAISERESYEQYF. In DNA form, the CDR3 reads TGTGCCATCAGTGAGCGGGAGTCCTACGAGCAGTACTTC. The gene calls are TRBV10-3 and TRBJ2-7, with D tentatively TRBD2 (6 bases). Trimming left V 2 bases short and J 1 base short, with 6 bases between. This CDR3 is 13 amino acids long. From germline, CDR1 is ENHRY and CDR2 SYGVKD.

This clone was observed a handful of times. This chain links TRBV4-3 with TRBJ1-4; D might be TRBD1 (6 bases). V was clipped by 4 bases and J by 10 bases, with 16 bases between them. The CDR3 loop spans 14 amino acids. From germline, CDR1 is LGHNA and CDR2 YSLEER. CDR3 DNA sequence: TGCGCCAGCAGCCTCGACCGGACAGAGGGAAAACTGTTTTTT. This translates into CASSLDRTEGKLFF.

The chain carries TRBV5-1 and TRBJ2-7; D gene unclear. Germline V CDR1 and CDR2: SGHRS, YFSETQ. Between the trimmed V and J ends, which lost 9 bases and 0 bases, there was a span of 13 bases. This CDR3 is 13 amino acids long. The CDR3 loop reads CATRSGSSYEQYF. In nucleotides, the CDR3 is TGCGCCACCCGAAGTGGCAGCTCCTACGAGCAGTACTTC. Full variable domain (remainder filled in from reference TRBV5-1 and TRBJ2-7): KAGVTQTPRYLIKTRGQQVTLSCSPISGHRSVSWYQQTPGQGLQFLFEYFSETQRNKGNFPGRFSGRQFSNSRSEMNVSTLELGDSALYLCATRSGSSYEQYFGPGTRLTVT.

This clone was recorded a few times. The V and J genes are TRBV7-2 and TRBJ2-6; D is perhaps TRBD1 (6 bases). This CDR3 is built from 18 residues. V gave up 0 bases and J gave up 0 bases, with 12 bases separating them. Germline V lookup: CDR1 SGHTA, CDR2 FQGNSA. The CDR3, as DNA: TGTGCCAGCAGCTTAGCGTCAGGGGCCTACTCTGGGGCCAACGTCCTGACTTTC. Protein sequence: CASSLASGAYSGANVLTF.

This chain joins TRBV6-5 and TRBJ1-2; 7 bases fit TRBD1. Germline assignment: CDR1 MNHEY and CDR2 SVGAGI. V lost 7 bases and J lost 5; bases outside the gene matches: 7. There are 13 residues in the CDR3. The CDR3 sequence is CASTRTGDYGYTF. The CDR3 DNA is TGTGCCAGCACCCGAACAGGGGATTATGGCTACACCTTC.